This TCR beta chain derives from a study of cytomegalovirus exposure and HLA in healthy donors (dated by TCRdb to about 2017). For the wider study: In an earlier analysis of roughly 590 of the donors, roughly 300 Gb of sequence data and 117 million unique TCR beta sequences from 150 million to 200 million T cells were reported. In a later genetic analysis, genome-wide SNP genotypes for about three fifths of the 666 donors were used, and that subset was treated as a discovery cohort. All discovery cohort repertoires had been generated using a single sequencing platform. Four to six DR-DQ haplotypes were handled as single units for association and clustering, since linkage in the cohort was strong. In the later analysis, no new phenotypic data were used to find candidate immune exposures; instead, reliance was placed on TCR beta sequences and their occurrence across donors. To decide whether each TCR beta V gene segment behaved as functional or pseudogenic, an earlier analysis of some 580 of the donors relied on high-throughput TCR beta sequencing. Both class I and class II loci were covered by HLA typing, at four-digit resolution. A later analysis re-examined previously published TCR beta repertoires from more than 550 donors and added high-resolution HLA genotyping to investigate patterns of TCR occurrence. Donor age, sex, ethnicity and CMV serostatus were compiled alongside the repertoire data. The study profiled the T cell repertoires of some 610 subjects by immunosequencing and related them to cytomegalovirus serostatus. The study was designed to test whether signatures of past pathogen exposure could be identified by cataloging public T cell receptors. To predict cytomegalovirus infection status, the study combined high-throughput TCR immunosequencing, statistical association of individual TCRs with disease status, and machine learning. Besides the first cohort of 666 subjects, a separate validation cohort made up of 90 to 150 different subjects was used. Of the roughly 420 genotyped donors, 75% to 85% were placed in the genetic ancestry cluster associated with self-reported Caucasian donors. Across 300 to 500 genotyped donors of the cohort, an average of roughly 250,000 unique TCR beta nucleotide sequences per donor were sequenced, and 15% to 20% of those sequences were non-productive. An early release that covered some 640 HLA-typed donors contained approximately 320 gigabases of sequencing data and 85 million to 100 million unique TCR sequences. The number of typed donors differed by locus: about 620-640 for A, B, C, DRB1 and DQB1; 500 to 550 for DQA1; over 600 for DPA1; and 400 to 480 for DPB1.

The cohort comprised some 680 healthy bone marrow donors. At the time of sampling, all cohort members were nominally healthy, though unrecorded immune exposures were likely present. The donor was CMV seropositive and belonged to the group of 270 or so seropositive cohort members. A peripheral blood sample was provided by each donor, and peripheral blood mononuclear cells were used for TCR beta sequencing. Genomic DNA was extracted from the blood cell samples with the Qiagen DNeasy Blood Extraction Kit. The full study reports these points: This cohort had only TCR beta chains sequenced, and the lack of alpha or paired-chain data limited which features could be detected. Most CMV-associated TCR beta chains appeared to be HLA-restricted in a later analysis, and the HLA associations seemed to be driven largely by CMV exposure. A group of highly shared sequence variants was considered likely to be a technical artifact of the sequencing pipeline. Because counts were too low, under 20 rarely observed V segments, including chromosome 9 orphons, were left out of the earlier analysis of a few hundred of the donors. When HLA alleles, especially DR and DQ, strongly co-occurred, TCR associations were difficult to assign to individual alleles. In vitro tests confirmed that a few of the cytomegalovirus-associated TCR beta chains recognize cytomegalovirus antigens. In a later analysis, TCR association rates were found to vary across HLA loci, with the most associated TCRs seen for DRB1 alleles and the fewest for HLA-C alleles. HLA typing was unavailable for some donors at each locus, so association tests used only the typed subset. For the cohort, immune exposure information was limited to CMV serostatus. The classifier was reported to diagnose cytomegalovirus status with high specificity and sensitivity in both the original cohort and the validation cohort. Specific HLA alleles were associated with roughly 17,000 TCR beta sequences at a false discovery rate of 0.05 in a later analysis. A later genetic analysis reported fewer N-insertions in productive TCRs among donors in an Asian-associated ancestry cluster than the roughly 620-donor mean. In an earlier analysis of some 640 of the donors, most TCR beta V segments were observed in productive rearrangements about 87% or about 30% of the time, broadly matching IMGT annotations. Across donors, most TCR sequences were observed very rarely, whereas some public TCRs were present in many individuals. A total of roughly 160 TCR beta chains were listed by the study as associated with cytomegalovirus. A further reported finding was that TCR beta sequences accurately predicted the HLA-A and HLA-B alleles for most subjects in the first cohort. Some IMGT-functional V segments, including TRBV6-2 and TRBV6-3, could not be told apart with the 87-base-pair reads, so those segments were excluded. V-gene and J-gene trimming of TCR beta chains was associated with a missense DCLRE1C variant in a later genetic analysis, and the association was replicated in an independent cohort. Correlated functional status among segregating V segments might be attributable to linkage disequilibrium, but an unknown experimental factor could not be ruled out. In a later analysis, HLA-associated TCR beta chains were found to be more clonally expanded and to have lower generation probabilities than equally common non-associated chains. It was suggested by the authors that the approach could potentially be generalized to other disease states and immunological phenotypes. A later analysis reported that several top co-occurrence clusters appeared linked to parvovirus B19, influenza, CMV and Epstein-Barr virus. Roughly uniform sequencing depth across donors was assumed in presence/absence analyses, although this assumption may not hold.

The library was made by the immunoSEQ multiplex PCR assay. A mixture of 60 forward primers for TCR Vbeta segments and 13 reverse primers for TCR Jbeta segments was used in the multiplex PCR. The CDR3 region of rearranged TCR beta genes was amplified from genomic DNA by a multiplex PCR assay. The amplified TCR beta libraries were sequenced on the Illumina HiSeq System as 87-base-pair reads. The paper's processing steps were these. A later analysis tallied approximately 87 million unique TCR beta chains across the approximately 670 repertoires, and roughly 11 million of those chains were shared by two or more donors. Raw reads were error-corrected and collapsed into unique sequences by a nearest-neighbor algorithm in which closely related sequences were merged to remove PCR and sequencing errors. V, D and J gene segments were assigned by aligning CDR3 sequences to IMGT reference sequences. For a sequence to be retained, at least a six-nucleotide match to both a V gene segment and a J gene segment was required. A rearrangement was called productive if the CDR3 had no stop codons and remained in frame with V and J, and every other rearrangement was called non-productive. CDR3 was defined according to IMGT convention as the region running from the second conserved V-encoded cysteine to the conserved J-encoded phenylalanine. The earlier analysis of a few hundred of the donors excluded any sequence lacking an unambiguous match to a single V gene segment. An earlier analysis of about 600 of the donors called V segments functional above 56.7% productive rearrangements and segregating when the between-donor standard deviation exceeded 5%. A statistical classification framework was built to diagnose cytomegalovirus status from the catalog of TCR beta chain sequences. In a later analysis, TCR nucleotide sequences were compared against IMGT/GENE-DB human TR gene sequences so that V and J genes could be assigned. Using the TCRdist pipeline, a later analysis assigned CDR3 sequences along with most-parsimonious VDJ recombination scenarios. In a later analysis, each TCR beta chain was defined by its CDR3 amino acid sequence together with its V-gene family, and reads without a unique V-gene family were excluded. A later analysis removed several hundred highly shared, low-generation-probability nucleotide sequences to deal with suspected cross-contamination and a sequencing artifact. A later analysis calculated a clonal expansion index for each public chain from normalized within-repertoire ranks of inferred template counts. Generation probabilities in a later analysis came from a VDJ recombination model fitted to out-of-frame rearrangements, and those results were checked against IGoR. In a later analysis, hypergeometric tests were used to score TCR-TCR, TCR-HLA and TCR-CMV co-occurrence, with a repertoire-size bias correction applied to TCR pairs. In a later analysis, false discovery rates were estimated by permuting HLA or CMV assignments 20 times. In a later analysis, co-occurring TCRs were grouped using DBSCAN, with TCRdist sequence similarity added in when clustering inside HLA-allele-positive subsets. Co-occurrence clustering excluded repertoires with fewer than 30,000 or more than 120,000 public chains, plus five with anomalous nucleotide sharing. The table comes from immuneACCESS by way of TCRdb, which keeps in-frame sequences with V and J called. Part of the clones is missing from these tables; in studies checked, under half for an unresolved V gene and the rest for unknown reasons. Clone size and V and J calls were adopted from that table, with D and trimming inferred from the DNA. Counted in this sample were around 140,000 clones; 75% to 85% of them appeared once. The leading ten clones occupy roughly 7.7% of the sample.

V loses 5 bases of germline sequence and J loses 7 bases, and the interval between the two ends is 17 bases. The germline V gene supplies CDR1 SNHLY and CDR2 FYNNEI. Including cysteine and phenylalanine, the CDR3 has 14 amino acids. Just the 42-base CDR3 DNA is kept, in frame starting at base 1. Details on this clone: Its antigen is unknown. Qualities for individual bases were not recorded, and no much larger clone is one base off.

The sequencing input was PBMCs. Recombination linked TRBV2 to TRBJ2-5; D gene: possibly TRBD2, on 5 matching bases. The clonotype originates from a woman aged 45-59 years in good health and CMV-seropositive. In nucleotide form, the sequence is TGTGCCAGCAGTCCTAGGACTGGGATCGCGACCCAGTACTTC. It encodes CASSPRTGIATQYF.